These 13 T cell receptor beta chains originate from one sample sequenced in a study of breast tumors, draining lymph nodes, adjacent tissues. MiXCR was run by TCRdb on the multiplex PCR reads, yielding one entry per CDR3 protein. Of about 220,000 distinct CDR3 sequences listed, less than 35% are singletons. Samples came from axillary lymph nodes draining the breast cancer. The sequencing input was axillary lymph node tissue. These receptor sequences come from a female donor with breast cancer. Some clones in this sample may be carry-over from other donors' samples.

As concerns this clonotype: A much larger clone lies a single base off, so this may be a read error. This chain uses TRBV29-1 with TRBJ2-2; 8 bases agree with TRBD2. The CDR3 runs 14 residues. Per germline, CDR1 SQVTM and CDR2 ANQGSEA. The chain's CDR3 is CSVGTSGNTGEPFF. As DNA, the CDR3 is TGCAGCGTTGGCACTAGCGGAAACACCGGGGAGCCGTTTTTT.

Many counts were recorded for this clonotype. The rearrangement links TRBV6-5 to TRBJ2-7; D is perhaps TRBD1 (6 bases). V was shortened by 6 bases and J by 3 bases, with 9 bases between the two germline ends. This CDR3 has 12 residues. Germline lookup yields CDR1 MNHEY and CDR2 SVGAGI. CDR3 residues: CASRGQRYEQYF. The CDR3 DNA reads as TGTGCCAGCAGGGGACAACGCTACGAGCAGTACTTC.

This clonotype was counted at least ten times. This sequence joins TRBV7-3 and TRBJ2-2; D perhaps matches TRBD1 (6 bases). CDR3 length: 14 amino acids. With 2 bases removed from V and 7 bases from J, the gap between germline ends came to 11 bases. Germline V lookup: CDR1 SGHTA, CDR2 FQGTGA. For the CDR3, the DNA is TGTGCCAGCAGCTTAGGAACAGGGAGCGGGGAGCTGTTTTTT. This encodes CASSLGTGSGELFF.

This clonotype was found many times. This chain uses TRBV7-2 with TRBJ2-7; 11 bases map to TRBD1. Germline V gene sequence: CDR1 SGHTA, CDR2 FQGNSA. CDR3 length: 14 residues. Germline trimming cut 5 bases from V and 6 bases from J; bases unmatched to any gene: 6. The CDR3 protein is CASSPGTGGGEQYF. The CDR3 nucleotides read TGTGCCAGCAGCCCAGGGACAGGGGGGGGCGAGCAGTACTTC.

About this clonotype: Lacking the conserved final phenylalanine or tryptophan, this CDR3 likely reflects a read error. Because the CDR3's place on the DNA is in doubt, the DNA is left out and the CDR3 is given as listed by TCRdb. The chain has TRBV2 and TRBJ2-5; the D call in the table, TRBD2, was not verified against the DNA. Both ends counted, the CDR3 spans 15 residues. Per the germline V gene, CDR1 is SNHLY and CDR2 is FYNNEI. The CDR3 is CASCCLREGQETQHL.

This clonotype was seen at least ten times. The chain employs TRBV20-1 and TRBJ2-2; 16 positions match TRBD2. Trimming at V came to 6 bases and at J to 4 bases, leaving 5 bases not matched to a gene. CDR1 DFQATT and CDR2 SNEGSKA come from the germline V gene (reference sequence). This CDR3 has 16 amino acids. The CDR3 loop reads CSAYGTSGRGTGELFF. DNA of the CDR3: TGCAGTGCCTACGGGACTAGCGGGAGGGGCACCGGGGAGCTGTTTTTT.

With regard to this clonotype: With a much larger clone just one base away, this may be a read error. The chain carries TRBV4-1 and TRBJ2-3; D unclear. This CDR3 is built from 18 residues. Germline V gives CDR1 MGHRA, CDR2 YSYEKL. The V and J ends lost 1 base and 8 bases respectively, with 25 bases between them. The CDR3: CASSQVIRRGAVPGTQYF. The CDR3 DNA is TGCGCCAGCAGCCAAGTGATACGCAGAGGCGCCGTTCCAGGTACGCAGTATTTT.

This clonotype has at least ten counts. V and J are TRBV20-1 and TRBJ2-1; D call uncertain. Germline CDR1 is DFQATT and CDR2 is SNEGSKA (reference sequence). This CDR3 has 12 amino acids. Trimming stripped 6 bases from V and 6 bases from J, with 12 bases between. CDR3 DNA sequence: TGCAGTGCGGAGCCCTACGGCAATGAGCAGTTCTTC. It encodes CSAEPYGNEQFF.

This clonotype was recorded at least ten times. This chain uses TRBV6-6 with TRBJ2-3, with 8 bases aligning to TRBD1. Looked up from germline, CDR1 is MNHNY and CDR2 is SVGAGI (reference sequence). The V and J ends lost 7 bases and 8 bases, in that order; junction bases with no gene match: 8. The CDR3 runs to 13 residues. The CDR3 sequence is CASKGQARGTQYF. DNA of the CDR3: TGTGCCAGCAAGGGACAGGCTAGGGGTACGCAGTATTTT.

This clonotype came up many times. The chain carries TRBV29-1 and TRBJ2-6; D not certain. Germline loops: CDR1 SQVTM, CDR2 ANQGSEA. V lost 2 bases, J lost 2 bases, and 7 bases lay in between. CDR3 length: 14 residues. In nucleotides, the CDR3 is TGCAGCGTTGAATCAGGTGCTGGGGCCAACGTCCTGACTTTC. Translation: CSVESGAGANVLTF.

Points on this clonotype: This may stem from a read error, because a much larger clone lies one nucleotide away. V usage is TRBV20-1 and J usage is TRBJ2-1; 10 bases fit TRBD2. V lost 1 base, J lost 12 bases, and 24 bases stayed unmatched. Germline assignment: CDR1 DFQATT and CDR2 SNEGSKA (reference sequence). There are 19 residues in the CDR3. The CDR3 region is CSARAIGTSASSSAGGQFF. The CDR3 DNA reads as TGCAGTGCTAGAGCTATCGGGACTAGCGCGAGTTCGTCGGCAGGGGGGCAGTTCTTC.

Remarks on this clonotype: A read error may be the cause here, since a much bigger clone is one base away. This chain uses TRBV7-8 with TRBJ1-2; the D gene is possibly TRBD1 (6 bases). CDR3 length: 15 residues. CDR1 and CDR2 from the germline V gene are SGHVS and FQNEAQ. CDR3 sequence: CASSLAQGLMGGYPF. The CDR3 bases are TGTGCCAGCAGCTTAGCGCAGGGGCTAATGGGTGGCTACCCCTTC.

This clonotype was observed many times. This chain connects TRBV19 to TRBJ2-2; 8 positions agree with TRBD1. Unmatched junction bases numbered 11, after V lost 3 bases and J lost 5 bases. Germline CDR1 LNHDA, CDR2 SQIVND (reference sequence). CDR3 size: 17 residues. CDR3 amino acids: CASSMLAGGVDTGELFF. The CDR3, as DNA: TGTGCCAGTAGTATGCTGGCAGGGGGCGTAGATACCGGGGAGCTGTTTTTT. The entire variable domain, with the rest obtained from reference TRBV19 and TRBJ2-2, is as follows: DGGITQSPKYLFRKEGQNVTLSCEQNLNHDAMYWYRQDPGQGLRLIYYSQIVNDFQKGDIAEGYSVSREKKESFPLTVTSAQKNPTAFYLCASSMLAGGVDTGELFFGEGSRLTVL.